This T cell receptor (beta chain) stems from a study of OX40 agonist ivuxolimab in advanced cancers. The wider study: The dose of intravenous ivuxolimab that patients received every 2 weeks ranged from 0.01 to 10 mg/kg.

Repertoires were generated with immunoSEQ multiplex PCR, while TCRdb's copy carries only in-frame clones and drops some. The table records about 79,000 clones, about 85% of them present only once. The CDR3 totals 15 residues. CDR1 is SEHNR, CDR2 FQNEAQ, per germline (reference sequence). The ends lost 5 bases at V and 6 bases at J; junction bases unmatched: 8. This clonotype was sampled from an adult with an advanced solid tumor such as melanoma, head and neck, liver or kidney cancer. The genes are TRBV7-9 and TRBJ1-5; TRBD1 agrees at 9 bases. Sequenced material: CD4+ or CD8+ T cells sorted from blood, taken in a trial of the OX40 agonist ivuxolimab. CDR3 protein: CASSAGDREGQPQHF. The CDR3 DNA reads TGTGCCAGCAGCGCAGGGGACAGGGAGGGTCAGCCCCAGCATTTT.